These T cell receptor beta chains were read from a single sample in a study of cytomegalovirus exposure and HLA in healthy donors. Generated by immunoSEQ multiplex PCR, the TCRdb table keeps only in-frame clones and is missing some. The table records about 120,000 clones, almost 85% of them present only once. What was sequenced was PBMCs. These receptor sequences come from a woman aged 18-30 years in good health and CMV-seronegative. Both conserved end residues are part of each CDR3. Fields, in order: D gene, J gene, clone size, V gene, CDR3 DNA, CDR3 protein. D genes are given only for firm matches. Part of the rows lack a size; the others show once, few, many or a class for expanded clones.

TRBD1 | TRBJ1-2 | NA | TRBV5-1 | TGCGCCAGCAGCTTCGACAGGGCGGGCTATGGCTACACCTTC | CASSFDRAGYGYTF
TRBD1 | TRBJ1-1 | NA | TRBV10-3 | TGTGCCATCAGTGAGTGGGGACAGGGGGAGACTGAAGCTTTCTTT | CAISEWGQGETEAFF
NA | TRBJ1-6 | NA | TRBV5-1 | TGCGCCAGCAGCCCGCTCAGCTCCTATAATTCACCCCTCCACTTT | CASSPLSSYNSPLHF
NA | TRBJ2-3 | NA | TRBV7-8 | TGTGCCAGCAGCTCAACTGGACATTCGAGCACAGATACGCAGTATTTT | CASSSTGHSSTDTQYF
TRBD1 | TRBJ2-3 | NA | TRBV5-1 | TGCGCCAGCAGCATCCTGGGACAGGGAGGTACGCAGTATTTT | CASSILGQGGTQYF
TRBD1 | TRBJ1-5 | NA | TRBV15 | TGTGCCACCAGCAGAGGGGACAGGGGGGGCAATCAGCCCCAGCATTTT | CATSRGDRGGNQPQHF
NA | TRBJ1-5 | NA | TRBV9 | TGTGCCAGCAGCGGGACTGCCCAGCACCAGCCCCAGCATTTT | CASSGTAQHQPQHF
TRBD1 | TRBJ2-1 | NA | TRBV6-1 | TGTGCCAGCAGGTCCGGGACAGGGGTTCAAAATGAGCAGTTCTTC | CASRSGTGVQNEQFF
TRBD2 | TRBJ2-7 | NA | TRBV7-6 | TGTGCCAGCAGCCCGGGGGGGGTGTTCGAGCAGTACTTC | CASSPGGVFEQYF
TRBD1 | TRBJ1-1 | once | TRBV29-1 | TGCAGCGTTGTGCGGCAGGGGGGCACTGAAGCTTTCTTT | CSVVRQGGTEAFF
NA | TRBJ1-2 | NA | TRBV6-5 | TGTGCCAGCAGTTACTCGTCGGCCAGGGGTTCAGGAGGCTACACCTTC | CASSYSSARGSGGYTF
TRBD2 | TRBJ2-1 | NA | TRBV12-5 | TGTGCTAGTGCCGGATGGACTAGCGGGAGAGAAGCCTACAATGAGCAGTTCTTC | CASAGWTSGREAYNEQFF
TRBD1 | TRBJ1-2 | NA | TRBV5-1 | TGCGCCAGCAGCAAGGGACAGGACTATGGCTACACCTTC | CASSKGQDYGYTF
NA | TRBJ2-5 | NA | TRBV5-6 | TGTGCCAGCAGCCTTCGGACAAGTCAAGAGACCCAGTACTTC | CASSLRTSQETQYF
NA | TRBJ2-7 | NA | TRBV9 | TGTGCCAGCAGCGTAGAGCGCGGGGACCCCTCCTACGAGCAGTACTTC | CASSVERGDPSYEQYF
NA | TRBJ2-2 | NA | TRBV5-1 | TGCGCCAGCAGCTTCTCTGACAGGAGCACCGGGGAGCTGTTTTTT | CASSFSDRSTGELFF
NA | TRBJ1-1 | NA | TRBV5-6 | TGTGCCAGCAGCTTGGGCAGGGGACATGAAGCTTTCTTT | CASSLGRGHEAFF
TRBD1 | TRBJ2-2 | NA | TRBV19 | TGTGCCTCCCGAAAGACAGGGGGCTCCGGGGAGCTGTTTTTT | CASRKTGGSGELFF
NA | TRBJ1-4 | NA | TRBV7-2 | TGTGCCAGCAGCTTAAGATCGACAGGAGGTGAAAAACTGTTTTTT | CASSLRSTGGEKLFF
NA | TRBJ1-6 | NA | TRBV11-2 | TGTGCCAGCAGCTCCCTTTCACCCCTCCACTTT | CASSSLSPLHF
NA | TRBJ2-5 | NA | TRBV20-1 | TGCAGTGCTGCGGGACAAGAGACCCAGTACTTC | CSAAGQETQYF
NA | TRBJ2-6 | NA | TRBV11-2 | TGTGCCAGCAGCTTACACAGGGCTAGCTCTGGGGCCAACGTCCTGACTTTC | CASSLHRASSGANVLTF